This T cell receptor (beta chain) was recorded in a study of cytomegalovirus exposure and HLA in healthy donors. Study outcomes and limitations: A cluster of highly shared sequence variants was likely a sequencing artifact. Segments of the TCR beta V type were, in most cases, productive about 87% or about 30% of the time in an earlier analysis.

Remarks on this clone: Its target is not known.

The PCR made use of 60 Vbeta and 13 Jbeta primers. Using immunoSEQ multiplex PCR, the repertoire was profiled, and TCRdb retains in-frame clones only, with some absent. Of 150,000 or so clones detected, around 88% appear once; the ten largest clones hold approximately 2%. CDR1 is MNHEY and CDR2 is SMNVEV in the germline V gene (reference sequence). J was trimmed by 7 bases and V by 1 base; bases with no gene match: 7. The CDR3 spans 16 residues. At collection, donors were nominally healthy, but unrecorded immune exposures were probable. The sequencing input was PBMCs. This TCR was recovered from a woman between 18 and 30 years old in good health and CMV-seronegative. The chain has TRBV27 and TRBJ2-7, with 13 bases matching TRBD2. In DNA, the CDR3 is TGTGCCAGCAGTTTATGGACTAGCGGGAGATCGGGGGAGCAGTACTTC. Translated, it gives CASSLWTSGRSGEQYF.